What follows are 29 T cell receptor beta chains derived from one specimen sequenced in a study of blood T cells in healthy people across ages. Combining a sample-barcoded 5' primer with a J-beta primer mix, a second PCR ran for about 7 to 11 cycles. TCRdb re-called the 5' RACE reads with MiXCR, one entry per CDR3 protein. Among under 2,000,000 distinct CDR3 sequences listed, around 48% were seen once. Sequenced sample: blood. Receptors originate from a woman aged 40-49 years in good health.

The chain uses TRBV4-2 and TRBJ1-6, with D hard to call. Trimming removed 3 bases from V and 8 bases from J, with 20 bases in between. The CDR3 is 17 residues long. Germline CDR1 and CDR2: LGHNA and YNFKEQ. The CDR3 DNA is TGTGCCAGCAGCCACCACTCTTCGGGAGGAGAGGATTCACCCCTCCACTTT. Protein sequence: CASSHHSSGGEDSPLHF.

This clonotype was seen a few times. This sequence joins TRBV12-3 or TRBV12-4 and TRBJ2-1, with D possibly matching TRBD1 (8 bases). V was clipped by 5 bases and J by 4 bases, with 21 bases between them. The CDR3 has 17 amino acids. The CDR3 DNA reads TGTGCCAGCAGTCCAGACAGGGGTCCGCGGGGGTACAATGAGCAGTTCTTC. As protein: CASSPDRGPRGYNEQFF.

V usage is TRBV5-5 and J usage is TRBJ1-6, with 7 nucleotides matching TRBD1. The V segment lost 4 bases and the J segment 7 bases; nucleotides outside the gene matches: 14. CDR1 SGHKS and CDR2 YYEKEE come from the germline V gene (reference sequence). This CDR3 is 17 amino acids long. This CDR3 reads CASSLGAGQLPNSPLHF. As DNA, the CDR3 is TGTGCCAGCAGCCTAGGGGCGGGACAGCTACCAAATTCACCCCTCCACTTT. Complete variable domain (other parts from reference TRBV5-5 and TRBJ1-6): DAGVTQSPTHLIKTRGQQVTLRCSPISGHKSVSWYQQVLGQGPQFIFQYYEKEERGRGNFPDRFSARQFPNYSSELNVNALLLGDSALYLCASSLGAGQLPNSPLHFGNGTRLTVT.

This clonotype was picked up a small number of times. V usage is TRBV11-3 and J usage is TRBJ2-1; 12 bases align to TRBD1. The CDR3 is 16 amino acids. Per the germline V gene, CDR1 is SGHNT and CDR2 is YENEEA. Trimming removed 6 bases from V and 4 bases from J; junction bases left unmatched: 7. CDR3 sequence: CASSSGTGGLYNEQFF. CDR3 DNA sequence: TGTGCCAGCAGTTCCGGGACAGGGGGCTTGTACAATGAGCAGTTCTTC.

CDR3 DNA: TGTGCCAGCAGCCCCATGGGTGATTCACCCCTCCACTTT. This codes for CASSPMGDSPLHF. The gene calls are TRBV11-2 and TRBJ1-6; D unclear. CDR3 size: 13 residues. The V gene's germline CDR1 is SGHAT and CDR2 FQNNGV. The V end lost 5 bases, the J end lost 8 bases, and 10 bases lay between the germline ends.

The rearrangement links TRBV9 to TRBJ1-2, with 9 bases matching TRBD1. Germline V gene sequence: CDR1 SGDLS, CDR2 YYNGEE. CDR3 size: 17 residues. V lost 0 bases, J lost 4 bases, and 10 bases stayed unmatched. As DNA, the CDR3 is TGTGCCAGCAGCGTAGAGCTTATTGGACAGGGGACCTATGGCTACACCTTC. It yields the protein CASSVELIGQGTYGYTF.

The chain joins TRBV27 to TRBJ2-1; possibly TRBD1 for D (5 bases). The CDR3 loop spans 14 amino acids. The V gene lost 0 bases and the J gene lost 8 bases, with 11 bases spanning the gap. CDR1 and CDR2 from the germline V gene are MNHEY and SMNVEV (reference sequence). CDR3 in DNA: TGTGCCAGCAGTTTATCTGGCCAGGGCTATGAGCAGTTCTTC. Translation gives CASSLSGQGYEQFF.

This clonotype was recorded a few times. This chain connects TRBV7-2 to TRBJ2-4, with 8 bases identical to TRBD1. Germline V gives CDR1 SGHTA, CDR2 FQGNSA. The CDR3 consists of 18 residues. The ends lost 5 bases at V and 0 bases at J; junction bases unmatched: 12. The CDR3: CASSLMGQVRLAKNIQYF. The CDR3 coding sequence is TGTGCCAGCAGCCTTATGGGACAGGTCAGGTTAGCCAAAAACATTCAGTACTTC.

The chain uses TRBV3-1 and TRBJ2-5; weak D call: TRBD2 (6 bases). In germline, CDR1 is LGHDT, CDR2 YNNKEL (reference sequence). Trimming took off 0 bases at V and 7 bases at J, with 12 bases between the two ends. The CDR3 contains 14 residues. The CDR3 coding sequence is TGTGCCAGCAGCCAAGAGGGGGGTGTTAGGACCCAGTACTTC. Translated: CASSQEGGVRTQYF.

The V and J genes are TRBV6-2 or TRBV6-3 and TRBJ2-7, with D hard to call. The germline V gene encodes CDR1 MNHEY and CDR2 SVGEGT. V was shortened by 4 bases and J by 3 bases, with 10 bases between the two germline ends. The CDR3 spans 13 residues. The CDR3 DNA is TGTGCCAGCAGTTGCTACAGAAACTACGAGCAGTACTTC. This sequence encodes CASSCYRNYEQYF.

This clonotype was seen a few times. J is TRBJ2-3 and V is TRBV7-2; D is ambiguous. The germline CDR1 and CDR2 sequences are SGHTA and FQGNSA. The CDR3 covers 12 residues. V was shortened by 1 base and J by 5 bases, with 4 bases between the two germline ends. DNA of the CDR3: TGTGCCAGCAGCTTAGTAAAAGATACGCAGTATTTT. This gives the protein CASSLVKDTQYF.

J is TRBJ2-7 and V is TRBV6-2 or TRBV6-3, with D perhaps matching TRBD1 (5 bases). The length of the CDR3 is 16 residues. Germline V CDR1 and CDR2: MNHEY, SVGEGT. With 0 bases removed from V and 2 bases from J, the gap between germline ends came to 14 bases. CDR3 nucleotides: TGTGCCAGCAGTTACTCGTCCCCCAACAGGCCCTACGAGCAGTACTTC. This codes for CASSYSSPNRPYEQYF.

This clonotype was recorded only once. V and J are TRBV19 and TRBJ2-1, with D possibly being TRBD1 (6 bases). Germline lookup yields CDR1 LNHDA and CDR2 SQIVND (reference sequence). The V and J ends lost 3 bases and 6 bases respectively, with 24 bases between them. The CDR3 totals 18 residues. CDR3 protein: CASSIQPRQAAWVNEQFF. Here the CDR3 DNA reads TGTGCCAGTAGTATCCAACCGCGACAGGCCGCGTGGGTCAATGAGCAGTTCTTC.

This clonotype was detected a few times. CDR3 sequence: CASSQSPGQGYRQFF. DNA for the CDR3: TGTGCCAGCAGCCAAAGTCCGGGACAGGGGTATCGGCAGTTCTTC. The V gene is TRBV3-1, the J gene TRBJ2-1, with TRBD1 matching over 10 bases. Germline V lookup: CDR1 LGHDT, CDR2 YNNKEL (reference sequence). Trimming cost V 2 bases and J 12 bases; bases outside gene matches: 10. The CDR3 sequence is 15 residues long.

The chain combines TRBV5-6 with TRBJ1-5; possibly TRBD1 for D (5 bases). CDR1 and CDR2 from the germline V gene are SGHDT and YYEEEE. Trimming pared 4 bases from V and 9 bases from J, leaving 17 bases between. CDR3 length: 14 residues. The CDR3 loop is CASSMGRGKGPQHF. Written as DNA, the CDR3 is TGTGCCAGCAGCATGGGACGGGGGAAGGGGCCCCAGCATTTT. Drawing the rest from reference TRBV5-6 and TRBJ1-5, the complete variable domain is DAGVTQSPTHLIKTRGQQVTLRCSPKSGHDTVSWYQQALGQGPQFIFQYYEEEERQRGNFPDRFSGHQFPNYSSELNVNALLLGDSALYLCASSMGRGKGPQHFGDGTRLSIL.

The J gene is TRBJ1-1, the V gene TRBV29-1; 7 bases match TRBD1. The CDR3 consists of 12 residues. CDR1 SQVTM and CDR2 ANQGSEA come from the germline V gene. Unmatched junction bases numbered 3, after V lost 7 bases and J lost 1 base. The CDR3: CSAGQQNTEAFF. CDR3 coding DNA: TGCAGCGCGGGACAGCAGAACACTGAAGCTTTCTTT.

This chain joins TRBV2 and TRBJ2-5; D is ambiguous. CDR1 and CDR2 from the germline V gene are SNHLY and FYNNEI. The CDR3 runs to 13 residues. V was shortened by 6 bases and J by 3 bases, with 11 bases between the two germline ends. CDR3 DNA sequence: TGTGCCAGCAGGGCCGTGGCAGAAGAGACCCAGTACTTC. Protein: CASRAVAEETQYF.

This sequence joins TRBV6-5 and TRBJ2-7; 10 bases map to TRBD1. V shed 7 bases, J shed 6 bases, and the junction held 6 bases outside the gene matches. The CDR3 length is 13 residues. Germline V CDR1 and CDR2: MNHEY, SVGAGI. The CDR3 reads CASKGTGAREQYF. The CDR3 DNA reads as TGTGCCAGCAAAGGGACAGGGGCCCGCGAGCAGTACTTC.

This chain links TRBV28 with TRBJ2-3, with D possibly being TRBD2 (5 bases). CDR3 size: 16 residues. Trimming took 4 bases from V and 0 from J, leaving 14 bases between them. Per germline, CDR1 MDHEN and CDR2 SYDVKM. CDR3 nucleotides: TGTGCCAGCAGTTCCCTGGACTCAAAAAGCACAGATACGCAGTATTTT. This codes for CASSSLDSKSTDTQYF.

The CDR3 DNA is TGTGCCAGCAGCGGAGCAGGAAACTATGGCTACACCTTC. Protein: CASSGAGNYGYTF. This chain joins TRBV9 and TRBJ1-2; D not resolved. Germline V gives CDR1 SGDLS, CDR2 YYNGEE. Trimming cost V 3 bases and J 2 bases, with 8 bases left between them. CDR3 length equals 13 residues. The full variable domain, in which reference TRBV9 and TRBJ1-2 provide the parts outside the CDR3, is DSGVTQTPKHLITATGQRVTLRCSPRSGDLSVYWYQQSLDQGLQFLIQYYNGEERAKGNILERFSAQQFPDLHSELNLSSLELGDSALYFCASSGAGNYGYTFGSGTRLTVV.

CDR3 nucleotides: TGTGCCAGCAGCTTAGCGGGGGGGGCTTTCTTT. It is translated as CASSLAGGAFF. This chain joins TRBV7-2 and TRBJ1-1, with D perhaps matching TRBD1 (5 bases). In germline, CDR1 is SGHTA, CDR2 FQGNSA. The CDR3 loop spans 11 amino acids. V dropped 0 bases and J dropped 11 bases, with 7 bases sitting between them.

The V and J genes are TRBV28 and TRBJ2-5; the match to TRBD1 covers 7 bases. In germline, CDR1 is MDHEN, CDR2 SYDVKM. V trimming: 1 base; J trimming: 1 base; junction bases outside the gene matches: 6. This CDR3 region has 16 residues. DNA of the CDR3: TGTGCCAGCAGTTTATTGGGGACAGTCGGCCAAGAGACCCAGTACTTC. Residues: CASSLLGTVGQETQYF.

The chain carries TRBV15 and TRBJ2-3; the match to TRBD2 covers 15 bases. The germline V gene encodes CDR1 LNHNV and CDR2 YYDKDF (reference sequence). The CDR3 spans 19 residues. V lost 2 bases, J lost 7 bases, and 13 bases stayed unmatched. CDR3 region: CATSRQRSGTSGRWNTQYF. The DNA for the CDR3 is TGTGCCACCAGCAGACAACGCTCGGGGACTAGCGGGAGGTGGAATACGCAGTATTTT.

CDR3 DNA sequence: TGCAGCGTTCCGGGGCTAGCGGGAAAGGGAGAGACCCAGTACTTC. Translation: CSVPGLAGKGETQYF. The rearrangement uses TRBV29-1 and TRBJ2-7, with 9 bases identical to TRBD2. The J call is in doubt because the DNA end fits TRBJ2-5 better. The CDR3 extends over 15 amino acids. The germline CDR1 and CDR2 sequences are SQVTM and ANQGSEA.

Here the CDR3 reads CASSYSPTSGGSEQYF. CDR3 nucleotide sequence: TGTGCCAGCAGTTACTCCCCTACTAGCGGGGGTTCCGAGCAGTACTTC. The chain recombines TRBV6-5 with TRBJ2-7; TRBD2 matches at 11 bases. This CDR3 has 16 amino acids. The V segment lost 0 bases and the J segment 6 bases; nucleotides outside the gene matches: 7. Germline CDR1 is MNHEY and CDR2 is SVGAGI.

The V and J genes are TRBV7-2 and TRBJ1-4; D unresolved. The CDR3 spans 15 residues. Trimming left V 1 base short and J 0 bases short, with 6 bases between. Germline loops: CDR1 SGHTA, CDR2 FQGNSA. The CDR3 reads CASSLDHSTNEKLFF. The CDR3 region has the DNA TGTGCCAGCAGCTTAGATCATTCAACTAATGAAAAACTGTTTTTT.

The chain carries TRBV7-2 and TRBJ2-1, with D uncertain. Trimming shortened V by 5 bases and J by 10 bases, and 12 bases separated the two germline ends. The CDR3 is 12 amino acids. CDR1 is SGHTA and CDR2 is FQGNSA in the germline V gene. The CDR3 coding sequence is TGTGCCAGCAGCCGAATCGGCAGGGAGCAGTTCTTC. The encoded protein is CASSRIGREQFF.

The CDR3 bases are TGTGCCAGCAGCCCCCAGTATAGCAATCAGCCCCAGCATTTT. This encodes CASSPQYSNQPQHF. This chain uses TRBV3-1 with TRBJ1-5; D uncertain. V was pared by 4 bases and J by 0 bases, with 7 bases between. The CDR3 contains 14 residues. Germline assignment: CDR1 LGHDT and CDR2 YNNKEL (reference sequence).

V usage is TRBV12-3 or TRBV12-4 and J usage is TRBJ1-1; possible D gene TRBD1, 5 bases. CDR3 length: 14 residues. V lost 6 bases, J lost 4 bases, and 15 bases lay in between. CDR3 in DNA: TGTGCCAGCAGAGCCCCCTGGGGGGGCACTGAAGCTTTCTTT. This translates into CASRAPWGGTEAFF.